These 16 T cell receptor beta chains originate from one sample sequenced in a study of blood T cell repertoires in COVID-19. Profiling relied on immunoSEQ multiplex PCR, and the TCRdb table lists in-frame clones only, not all of them. Among 110,000 to 150,000 clones listed, 80% to 90% were seen once. The source material was PBMCs or T cells enriched from blood (not recorded which). Receptor source: a man in his fifties or sixties who had recovered from COVID-19.

V and J are TRBV27 and TRBJ1-2; tentatively, D is TRBD1 (6 bases). Germline V CDR1 and CDR2: MNHEY, SMNVEV (reference sequence). Trimming cost V 0 bases and J 5 bases, with 19 bases left between them. CDR3 length: 17 amino acids. The CDR3 here is CASSLSFLWGLRYGYTF. The CDR3 DNA reads as TGTGCCAGCAGTTTATCCTTTCTGTGGGGGCTCAGATATGGCTACACCTTC.

The chain joins TRBV5-1 to TRBJ1-1, with no clear D. Germline CDR1 is SGHRS and CDR2 is YFSETQ. V lost 6 bases to trimming and J lost 4 bases, with 16 bases between them. CDR3 size: 14 residues. The DNA of the CDR3 is TGCGCCAGCACCCACGGCCGGGGAAGCACTGAAGCTTTCTTT. This translates into CASTHGRGSTEAFF.

The CDR3: CASSQTDRVEQYF. CDR3 in DNA: TGTGCCAGCAGCCAAACCGACAGGGTTGAGCAGTACTTC. This chain uses TRBV5-4 with TRBJ2-7; 7 bases map to TRBD1. Trimming cost V 4 bases and J 7 bases; bases outside gene matches: 8. The germline V gene has CDR1 SGHNT and CDR2 YYREEE (reference sequence). The CDR3 is made up of 13 amino acids.

The chain uses TRBV5-1 and TRBJ2-5, with a tentative D call TRBD2 (6 bases). The CDR3 length is 14 residues. Trimming stripped 0 bases from V and 2 bases from J, with 8 bases between. CDR1 is SGHRS and CDR2 is YFSETQ in the germline V gene. For the CDR3, the DNA is TGCGCCAGCAGCTTGGGCGGGAAACAAGAGACCCAGTACTTC. Its translation is CASSLGGKQETQYF.

This clone was detected only once. The CDR3: CASSFKRGTEAFF. CDR3 nucleotide sequence: TGCGCCAGCAGCTTTAAGCGCGGCACTGAAGCTTTCTTT. The V and J genes are TRBV5-1 and TRBJ1-1; D unclear. The germline V gene encodes CDR1 SGHRS and CDR2 YFSETQ. The CDR3 is 13 residues long. V shed 2 bases and J shed 4 bases, with 9 bases lying between them.

This clone was seen a few times. The gene calls are TRBV21-1 and TRBJ2-7; the table calls TRBD1, which could not be checked here. TRBV21-1 is classified as a pseudogene. The CDR3 contains 17 residues. CDR3 amino acids: CASSKGPGQHLSYEQYF. In DNA form, the CDR3 reads TGTGCCAGCAGCAAAGGGCCGGGACAACATCTCTCCTACGAGCAGTACTTC.

This CDR3 reads CATRKDRDNQPQHF. For the CDR3, the DNA is TGTGCCACCAGAAAGGACAGGGATAATCAGCCCCAGCATTTT. The chain joins TRBV15 to TRBJ1-5; 8 bases line up with TRBD1. Germline loops: CDR1 LNHNV, CDR2 YYDKDF (reference sequence). The CDR3 extends over 14 amino acids. J lost 4 bases, V lost 6 bases, and 5 bases had no gene match.

This chain uses TRBV21-1 with TRBJ2-7; TRBD1, as called in the table, went unchecked against the DNA. TRBV21-1 is recorded as a pseudogene. This CDR3 contains 22 residues. CDR3 bases: TGTGCCAGCAGCACAAGCTCCTCTGGACAGGGGGCGAGGCCCCGCAGCTCCTACGAGCAGTACTTC. Translating it yields CASSTSSSGQGARPRSSYEQYF.

CDR3 in DNA: TGTGCCAGCAGCACCAGGACAGTTGGAGACGGGGATGAAGCTTTCTTT. Translating gives CASSTRTVGDGDEAFF. The rearrangement links TRBV21-1 to TRBJ1-1; the table's TRBD1 call for D was not verified on the DNA. TRBV21-1 is classified as a pseudogene. The CDR3 is 16 residues long.

The chain links TRBV3-1 (or the pseudogene TRBV3-2) to TRBJ2-2, with D perhaps TRBD1 (6 bases). Deletions cut 4 bases from V and 2 bases from J, with 17 bases between. Looked up from germline, CDR1 is LGHDT and CDR2 is YNNKEL (reference sequence). The CDR3 has 17 residues. This chain's CDR3 is CASSPYLGTSNTGELFF. The DNA of the CDR3 is TGTGCCAGCAGCCCATATCTGGGGACATCTAACACCGGGGAGCTGTTTTTT.

This rearrangement joins TRBV6-2 or TRBV6-3 to TRBJ2-7; 10 nucleotides line up with TRBD2. Germline-derived CDR1 and CDR2 are MNHEY and SVGEGT. V shed 0 bases, J shed 3 bases, and the junction held 5 bases outside the gene matches. This CDR3 spans 16 amino acids. CDR3 bases: TGTGCCAGCAGTTACTCGCCTAGCGGGAGTATCTACGAGCAGTACTTC. As protein: CASSYSPSGSIYEQYF.

V is TRBV11-2 and J is TRBJ2-3; TRBD2 aligns across 7 bases. The trim removed 5 bases at V and 0 bases at J, leaving 8 bases unmatched. This CDR3 spans 16 amino acids. Germline V gene lookup returns CDR1 SGHAT and CDR2 FQNNGV. The CDR3 is CASSGGLRTSTDTQYF. CDR3 sequence (DNA): TGTGCCAGCAGCGGGGGACTAAGAACTAGCACAGATACGCAGTATTTT.

The chain combines TRBV3-1 (or the pseudogene TRBV3-2) with TRBJ1-2; D is unclear. Germline V lookup: CDR1 LGHDT, CDR2 YNNKEL (reference sequence). CDR3 length: 14 amino acids. The V end lost 0 bases, the J end lost 12 bases, and 17 bases lay between the germline ends. The CDR3 bases are TGTGCCAGCAGCCAAGATAGCGACTCCCAGAGCCACACCTTC. Amino acid sequence: CASSQDSDSQSHTF.

The chain links TRBV5-1 to TRBJ2-1, with 7 bases identical to TRBD1. V lost 3 bases, J lost 4 bases, and 7 bases stayed unmatched. Germline V lookup: CDR1 SGHRS, CDR2 YFSETQ. The length of the CDR3 is 15 residues. CDR3 nucleotide sequence: TGCGCCAGCAGCTCGACCGGGACAGTGTACAATGAGCAGTTCTTC. Translation: CASSSTGTVYNEQFF.

In its sample, this clone was seen once. The V call is TRBV2, the J call TRBJ2-1, with 9 bases identical to TRBD1. The J segment lost 8 bases and the V segment lost 8 bases, leaving 16 bases of the junction unmatched. Germline lookup yields CDR1 SNHLY and CDR2 FYNNEI. CDR3 size: 16 residues. The CDR3 sequence is CASPLRGQGKIDEQFF. CDR3 coding DNA: TGTGCCAGCCCTCTAAGGGGACAGGGAAAAATTGATGAGCAGTTCTTC.

The chain combines TRBV9 with TRBJ2-5, with TRBD2 matching 13 bases. Germline CDR1 is SGDLS and CDR2 is YYNGEE. Unmatched junction bases numbered 6, after V lost 0 bases and J lost 1 base. The CDR3 has 18 residues. The CDR3 is CASSVGRLAGGIQETQYF. CDR3 nucleotide sequence: TGTGCCAGCAGCGTAGGGAGACTAGCGGGAGGCATCCAAGAGACCCAGTACTTC.